This T cell receptor (beta chain) was sequenced for a study of STAT5B mutations in CD4+ large granular lymphocyte leukemia (dated by TCRdb to between 2021 and 2022). In the study overall: Among healthy controls, the CDR3 'QG' motif was associated with a particular HLA allele. Flow cytometry on FACSCanto II or FACSVerse showed that the purified fractions were more than 95% pure among lymphocytes. The study compared the TCRbeta repertoires of patients with CD4+ T-cell large granular lymphocyte leukemia against the TCRbeta repertoires of healthy blood donors.

Buffy coats from 37 blood donors, supplied by the Finnish Red Cross blood service, were used as healthy controls. All TCR-sequenced material derived from peripheral blood: patient blood samples and healthy donor buffy coats. Peripheral blood mononuclear cells were isolated by Ficoll-Hypaque gradient centrifugation. CD4+ cells were magnetically purified from the buffy coats of healthy controls. Genomic DNA was extracted using the Gentra Puregene Cell and Tissue kit, and a Qubit 2.0 fluorometer was used to quantify it. The junction carries 14 bases between V and J, which are trimmed by 5 bases and 2 bases respectively. The cysteine opens and the phenylalanine closes a CDR3 of 15 amino acids. Of the read, only the CDR3 DNA is kept; its 45 bases are in frame from base 1. CDR1 and CDR2 were assigned from the germline V gene as SGHAT and FQNNGV. The paper's findings and limits, for the study overall: The data were not HLA-matched, and the higher clonality in CD4+ T-LGLL than in CD8+ T-LGLL could be due to the relatively small sample size. Main leukemic clonotypes were private to each patient, although approximately 25% of the main leukemic clonotypes were found at low frequency in the non-leukemic repertoires of other patients. Compared with healthy CD4+ repertoires, CD4-sorted patient repertoires appeared more clonal, and this difference remained even after the putative leukemic clones were removed. TRBV06-family usage was enriched among the top patient clones (8/27) compared with healthy controls (2/35).

TCRbeta rearrangements were sequenced from genomic DNA using the immunoSEQ assay at survey resolution. The original methods were these. A lowest detectable productive clonotype frequency of 2.59 x 10-5 was observed in the TCR sequencing data. Only productive TCRbeta rearrangements, defined as complete and in-frame sequences, were included in the analyses. Simpson clonality, calculated in the immunoSEQ Analyzer version 3.0, was used as the measure of sample clonality. Clones were categorized by frequency as very rare, small, medium, large (1-20%) or hyperexpanded (>20%). Generation probabilities were estimated with OLGA 1.2.3, V-gene circos plots were generated with VDJtools, specificities were searched for in VDJdb, and CDR3 motifs were identified with GLIPH. Drawn from immuneACCESS, this table holds only the in-frame rearrangements with V and J called that TCRdb kept. Clones are partly lost; checked studies trace under half to an unresolved V gene and leave the rest unexplained. V and J calls plus clone size are reproduced from that table; the DNA served to infer D and trimming. This sample lists roughly 21,000 clones; about 71% were detected once. Approximately 4.1% of the sample is held by the ten biggest clonotypes.

As concerns this clone: No antigen is known for it. Per-base qualities were not stored, and no clone one base away is much larger.

This TCR was sampled from a human donor in good health. Source material: CD4+ T cells from blood buffy coats. The chain is made from TRBV11-2 and TRBJ2-3; TRBD2 is a weak D gene call, 6 bases matching. The DNA is TGTGCCAGCAGCCGGATAGCGGCCTTCACAGATACGCAGTATTTT. Translated, this gives CASSRIAAFTDTQYF.